Given below is one T cell receptor (beta chain) in context. This clonotype has only a few counts. This clone's antigen is unknown. No base quality values were provided; no much bigger clone lies one nucleotide off. The data were obtained in a study of blood T cells in healthy people across ages (dated by TCRdb to about 2015). About the study as a whole: Template switching captured roughly one uniquely barcoded TCR beta cDNA molecule per two T cells in model experiments. Age-related changes in TCR beta repertoire diversity were measured in the study by deep sequencing normalized with unique cDNA molecular identifiers. The donors were divided into four age groups: young (average approximately 15 years), middle-aged (about 40), aged (around 59) and long-lived (around 80). To avoid experimental bias, donors of different ages were spread randomly across the sequencing lanes. Using the same blood draw, the study looked at two additional independent replicas of 1 million unique cDNA reads for two donors, one aged 18 to 30 and the other aged 80 or older.

The library was prepared using 5' RACE. Sequencing relied on an Illumina HiSeq 2500. The second PCR ran for roughly 7 to 11 cycles and used a J-beta primer mix along with a sample-barcoded 5' primer. A unique molecular identifier was introduced onto each TCR beta cDNA molecule by a template-switch 5' adaptor carrying 12 random nucleotides. Each sample yielded at least 3 million CDR3-containing paired-end reads. All of the RNA was converted into first-strand cDNA using the Mint cDNA synthesis kit, with a TRBC-specific oligonucleotide serving as the primer. Following uracil-DNA glycosylase treatment, all cDNA underwent a first 18-cycle PCR with the universal primers M1SS and BC2_uni_R. For the original study's pipeline: Each sample was normalized by randomly selecting 1 million high-quality reads, each carrying a distinct molecular identifier. Instead of being binned into consensus sequences, reads with shared molecular identifiers were discarded. MiTCR, with a Q25 quality threshold and the strictest error-elimination algorithm, was used for CDR3 identification, clonotype clustering and error correction. A nonparametric unseen species model using Euler transformation provided a lower-bound estimate of total TCR beta diversity. TCRdb handled the public reads itself, with Q25 trimming in fastp and clone calling in MiXCR, and kept productive beta chains. A single entry per CDR3 protein holds the most common genes and DNA from its merged rows. Here the V and J calls rest on TCRdb's processing, not on the authors' analysis. For this sample the table gives 550,000 to 750,000 distinct CDR3 sequences, of which around a fifth were detected only once. Under 4% of the sample rests with the top ten.

The investigation overall reported the following: As age increased, observed TCR beta diversity per million T cells dropped in a roughly linear way, and a significant reduction was already evident by age around 41. Compared with the aged group, the long-lived group had more naive CD4+ T cells, fewer expanded clones and increased TCR diversity, suggesting age selection. Because the CMV infection status of the donors was unknown, age-related changes in expanded clonotypes may potentially have been confounded. Estimates of total diversity based on one million sequenced T cells were regarded as lower bounds and as underestimates. There was a strong correlation between observed TCR beta diversity and the percentage of naive T cells measured by flow cytometry. Bulk unsorted PBMC profiling prevented conclusive comparison of naive and antigen-experienced compartments.

Spanning cysteine to phenylalanine, the CDR3 consists of 11 amino acids. Solely the CDR3 DNA is kept, with 33 bases framed from the first base. The donors were roughly 39 Caucasian individuals from Russia, aged roughly 6 to 100 years, who were systemically healthy. Roughly 9 milliliters of peripheral blood were drawn from each donor into EDTA-treated Vacutainer tubes. Ficoll-Paque density-gradient centrifugation was used to isolate PBMCs, with at least 6 million per sample. Trizol reagent was used to extract total RNA from the PBMCs, yielding at least 5.5 micrograms per sample. Naive CD45RAhigh/CD27high T cell percentages were measured by flow cytometry on a PBMC aliquot from every donor.

The rearrangement joined TRBV12-3 or TRBV12-4 to TRBJ2-5; the D gene cannot be named for sure. The closer fit of TRBJ2-1 to the DNA end suggests the J call may be wrong. The sequenced material came from blood. This TCR derives from a man aged 70 or older in good health. The DNA reads TGTGCCAGCAGCCCAACAGATGAGCAGTTCTTC. Translated, it gives CASSPTDEQFF.